This T cell receptor (beta chain) was recorded in a study of T-cell memory formation after mild COVID-19. Broader study findings: Clones shrinking from day 15 to 85 showed even CD4/CD8 mixes; later expanders tilted CD4+. CD8+ contracting clones occupied EMRA, while CD4+ ones occupied mainly CM and EM. Some SARS-CoV-2-responding clones were already detected in memory before infection.

Losses at the gene ends were 7 bases for V and 5 bases for J; bases not matched to a gene: 6. The germline V gene has CDR1 SQVTM and CDR2 ANQGSEA. The length of the CDR3 is 13 residues. TCRdb recomputed calls from the 5' RACE reads with MiXCR, one row per CDR3 protein. The sample includes a few hundred thousand distinct CDR3 sequences, about a sixth of them seen just once. Notes on this clonotype: Its antigen is unidentified.

This receptor was taken from a man between 18 and 35 years old who had mild COVID-19 (a few samples of this study predate the infection). Cell type and time point are not known. J is TRBJ2-2 and V is TRBV29-1; 8 nucleotides match TRBD2. Specimen: PBMCs or a T cell subset sorted from them (not recorded which). The CDR3 DNA reads as TGCAGCGCCCGGGGGGGAGGAACCGGGGAGCTGTTTTTT. Encoded protein: CSARGGGTGELFF.